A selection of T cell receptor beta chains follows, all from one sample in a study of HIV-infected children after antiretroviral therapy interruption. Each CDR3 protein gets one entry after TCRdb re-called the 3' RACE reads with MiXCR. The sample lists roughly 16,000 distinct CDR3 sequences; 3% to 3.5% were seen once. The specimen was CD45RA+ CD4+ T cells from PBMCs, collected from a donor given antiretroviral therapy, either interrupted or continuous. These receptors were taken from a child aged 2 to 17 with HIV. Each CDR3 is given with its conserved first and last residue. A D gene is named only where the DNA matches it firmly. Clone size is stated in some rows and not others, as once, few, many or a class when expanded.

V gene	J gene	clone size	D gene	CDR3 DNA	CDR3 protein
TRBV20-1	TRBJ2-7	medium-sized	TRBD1	TGCAGTGCTGGACAGGGGGGGAGCGTGCAGTACTTC	CSAGQGGSVQYF
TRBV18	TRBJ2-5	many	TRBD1	TGTGCCAGCTCACTCGGGACAGGGGAGACCCAGTACTTC	CASSLGTGETQYF
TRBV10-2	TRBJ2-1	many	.	TGTGCCAGCAGGGACAACTATGCTGAGCAGTTCTTC	CASRDNYAEQFF
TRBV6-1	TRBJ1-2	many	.	TGTGCCAGCAGTGTAGGGCGCGGCTATGGCTACACCTTC	CASSVGRGYGYTF
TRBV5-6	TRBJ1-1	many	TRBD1	TGTGCCAGCAGCTTACCCGACAGGGGAGGCACTGAAGCTTTCTTT	CASSLPDRGGTEAFF
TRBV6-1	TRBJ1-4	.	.	TGTGCCAGCAGTAAAATCGCGGGACGGGAGTCAGAAAAACTGTTTTTT	CASSKIAGRESEKLFF
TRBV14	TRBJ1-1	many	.	TGTGCCAGCAGCCAAAAGACGGTTATGAACACTGAAGCTTTCTTT	CASSQKTVMNTEAFF
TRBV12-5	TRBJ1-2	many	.	TGTGCTAGTGCCTGGCTGGGTGGCTACACCTTC	CASAWLGGYTF
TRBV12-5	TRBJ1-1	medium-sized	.	TGTGCTAGTGGTTACAATCTCGGACGGGGCGACACTGAAGCTTTCTTT	CASGYNLGRGDTEAFF
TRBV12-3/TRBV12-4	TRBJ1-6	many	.	TGTGCCAGCAGTTTAGAACAGGTTAATTCACCCCTCCACTTT	CASSLEQVNSPLHF
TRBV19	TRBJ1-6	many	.	TGTGCCAGTAGTACCTACGTGAGGACAGTAGGAAACTCACCCCTCCACTTT	CASSTYVRTVGNSPLHF
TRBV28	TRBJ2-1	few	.	TGTGCCAGCAGCCGATTTTCTCAAGCCTCCTACAATGAGCAGTTCTTC	CASSRFSQASYNEQFF
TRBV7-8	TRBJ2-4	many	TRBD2	TGTGCCAGCAGCTTTAGCGGGGCCGGGCAGGGGAAAAACATTCAGTACTTC	CASSFSGAGQGKNIQYF
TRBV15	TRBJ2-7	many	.	TGTGCCACCAGCAGACCCGGACAGCGTGGAGGGCAGTACTTC	CATSRPGQRGGQYF
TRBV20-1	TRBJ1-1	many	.	TGCAGTGCTAATAGAGCCCGCGGGGGGCCTAACACTGAAGCTTTCTTT	CSANRARGGPNTEAFF
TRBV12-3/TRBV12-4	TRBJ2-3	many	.	TGTGCCAGCAGTTGGGCCACAGATACGCAGTATTTT	CASSWATDTQYF
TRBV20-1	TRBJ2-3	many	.	TGCAGTGCTAGGCCACTAGCAAAAGATACGCAGTATTTT	CSARPLAKDTQYF
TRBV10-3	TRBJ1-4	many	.	TGTGCCATCAGGGAAGGAGGCCTTACAGAACTGTTTTTT	CAIREGGLTELFF
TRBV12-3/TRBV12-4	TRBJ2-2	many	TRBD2	TGTGCCAGCAGTCTGAGGAGCGGGGGGGCTGGCGGGGAGCTGTTTTTT	CASSLRSGGAGGELFF
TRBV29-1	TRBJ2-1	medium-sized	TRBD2	TGCAGCGTTCCACTAGCGGCGACATACAATGAGCAGTTCTTC	CSVPLAATYNEQFF
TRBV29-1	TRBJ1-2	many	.	TGCAGCGTTGGGACAGTCTATGGCTACACCTTC	CSVGTVYGYTF
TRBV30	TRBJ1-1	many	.	TGTGCCTGGAGTGTTTCAGGAATGAACACTGAAGCTTTCTTT	CAWSVSGMNTEAFF
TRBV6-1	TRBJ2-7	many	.	TGTGCCAGCAGTGGGAACTCCTACGAGCAGTACTTC	CASSGNSYEQYF
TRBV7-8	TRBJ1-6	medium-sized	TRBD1	TGTGCCAGCAGCTTCCAACTTTCCGGGACAGGGATTTCACCCCTCCACTTT	CASSFQLSGTGISPLHF
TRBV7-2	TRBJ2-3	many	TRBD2	TGTGCCAGCAGCTTCGGCCTTAGCGGGGGCCATGCCAGTACGCAGTATTTT	CASSFGLSGGHASTQYF
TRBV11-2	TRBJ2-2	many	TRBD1	TGTGCCAGCAGTCGGTCTGGGACAGGGGGTTGGGAGCTGTTTTTT	CASSRSGTGGWELFF
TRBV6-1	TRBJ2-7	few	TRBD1	TGTGCCAGCAGTGACCGGACAGGGGTCTCCTACGAGCAGTACTTC	CASSDRTGVSYEQYF
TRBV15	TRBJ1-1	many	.	TGTGCCACCAGCCCCCTCGGTAGGGGGATAGGTGAAGCTTTCTTT	CATSPLGRGIGEAFF
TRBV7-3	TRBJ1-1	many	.	TGTGCCAGCAGCTTACGGGGGGCTGACACTGAAGCTTTCTTT	CASSLRGADTEAFF
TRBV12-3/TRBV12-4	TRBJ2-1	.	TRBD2	TGTGCCAGCAGTATGCCGGGACTAGCGGGGAATGAGCAGTTCTTC	CASSMPGLAGNEQFF
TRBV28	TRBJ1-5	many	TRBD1	TGTGCCAGCAGTTCCGGGGACAGGGTCCGACAGCCCCAGCATTTT	CASSSGDRVRQPQHF
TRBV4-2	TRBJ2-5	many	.	TGTGCCAGCAGCCAAGAGGAGGGCGGGCCTCAAGAGACCCAGTACTTC	CASSQEEGGPQETQYF
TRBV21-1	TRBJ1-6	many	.	TGTGCCAGCAGGGGTGGGGGCTGCTCACCCCTCCACTTT	CASRGGGCSPLHF
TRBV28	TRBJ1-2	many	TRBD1	TGTGCCAGCAGTTTGGCCGACAGGGGGCACGGCGGTGGCTACACCTTC	CASSLADRGHGGGYTF
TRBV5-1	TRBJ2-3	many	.	TGCGCCAGCGCTGACAGCACCGGCACAGATACGCAGTATTTT	CASADSTGTDTQYF
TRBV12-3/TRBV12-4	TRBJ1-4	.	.	TGTGCAAGCAGCTGGACATTTTCCAACGAAAGATTATTTTTC	CASSWTFSNERLFF
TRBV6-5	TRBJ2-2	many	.	TGTGCCAGCAGTTCCTTAGGGGGGCTGGACACCGGGGAGCTGTTTTTT	CASSSLGGLDTGELFF
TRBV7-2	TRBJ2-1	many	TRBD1	TGTGCCAGCAGCCTTGACAGGGAATCGCCACAGTTCTTC	CASSLDRESPQFF
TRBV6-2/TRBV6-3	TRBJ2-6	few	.	TGTGCCACCACCCCAGGGGCCGGGGCCAACGTCCTGACTTTC	CATTPGAGANVLTF
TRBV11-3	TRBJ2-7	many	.	TGTGCCAGCAGCTTAGGACTAGGGGACGAGCAGTACTTC	CASSLGLGDEQYF
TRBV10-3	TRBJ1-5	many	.	TGTGCCATCAGGAGAACAAATTATAGCAATCAGCCCCAGCATTTT	CAIRRTNYSNQPQHF
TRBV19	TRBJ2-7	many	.	TGTGCCAGCACTATAGGGCCCTATGAACAGTACTTC	CASTIGPYEQYF